This T cell receptor (beta chain) came from a study of OX40 agonist ivuxolimab in advanced cancers. General notes on the study: Ivuxolimab, which targeted the costimulatory receptor OX40 (CD134), was an agonistic, fully human IgG2 monoclonal antibody. Partial responses occurred in three dose-escalation patients, of whom one had hepatocellular carcinoma and two had cutaneous melanoma. The purpose of peripheral TCRbeta sequencing was to test whether ivuxolimab changed TCR sequence diversity and led to clonal T-cell expansion. Intravenous ivuxolimab was administered to patients every 2 weeks at six dose levels: 0.01, 0.1, 0.3, 1.5, 3 and 10 mg/kg. Prior anti-PD-1, anti-PD-L1 or anti-CTLA-4 therapy was permitted, and checkpoint inhibitors had been received by less than 45% of dose-escalation patients. The paper describes the monotherapy dose-escalation part (N of about 55 patients) of the phase I trial of ivuxolimab. In the dose-escalation cohort, 82.7% of patients were male, and the mean age was roughly 60 years, with a range of roughly 20 to 80. Among the approximately 54 dose-escalation patients, about 20 had hepatocellular carcinoma, about 15 melanoma, 9 renal cell carcinoma and 9 head and neck cancer.

In regard to this clone: The clone's antigen remains unknown. Base qualities are not recorded, but no much larger clone differs from it by a single base.

Its CDR3 holds 14 amino acids, cysteine through phenylalanine. The CDR3 DNA has 42 bases and is translated from base 1. V sheds 4 bases and J sheds 4 bases, leaving 13 bases between their ends. Patients with a history of autoimmune disease or receiving systemic immunosuppression were excluded from the trial. Peripheral blood for TCR sequencing was drawn from every dose cohort at baseline, at cycle 4 day 1 and at cycle 7 day 1. The samples were taken from a phase I, first-in-human, multicenter, open-label dose-escalation trial of ivuxolimab. Adults with locally advanced or metastatic melanoma, renal cell, hepatocellular, or head and neck squamous cell carcinoma were enrolled in the trial. CD4+ and CD8+ T cells were sorted separately from peripheral blood before TCR sequencing. The full study reports these points: Antigen specificity was not determined for the clonally expanded peripheral T cells. On average, CD8+ T cells showed more expanded clones than CD4+ T cells after ivuxolimab. Low levels of normalized T-cell clonal expansion were also shown by some nonresponding patients. In the 0.1-3.0 mg/kg groups, partial responders had among the lowest normalized peripheral clonal expansion, particularly in CD8+ T cells. Clonal expansion of both CD4+ and CD8+ blood T cells was observed from baseline to week 6 at doses 0.1 to 3.0 mg/kg.

For sequencing of the TCRbeta CDR3 region, genomic DNA was extracted from the sorted cells. TCRbeta CDR3 regions were sequenced using the immunoSEQ Assay. Not all clones reach the TCRdb copy of this immuneACCESS table, which keeps in-frame sequences only. Checked studies attribute under half of the gap to unresolved V genes and leave the rest unexplained. The table for this sample lists approximately 90,000 clones; roughly nine tenths of them were counted only once. The ten most abundant clones make up 1.3% to 1.5% of the sample. The sequence was collected from an adult with an advanced solid tumor such as melanoma, head and neck, liver or kidney cancer. The chain is encoded by TRBV23-1 joined to TRBJ1-1; a weak D assignment points to TRBD1 (6 bases agree). TRBV23-1 is classed as an ORF, of uncertain function. The input for sequencing was CD4+ or CD8+ T cells sorted from blood, taken in a trial of the OX40 agonist ivuxolimab. The DNA is as follows: TGCGCCAGCAGTCGACCCCAGGGGTTCACTGAAGCTTTCTTT. Protein translation: CASSRPQGFTEAFF.